What follows describes a single T cell receptor (beta chain). The target antigen is unknown. The data belong to a study of cytomegalovirus exposure and HLA in healthy donors. Study-level information: There were 88 million or so unique TCRs (from HLA-typed donors) in an early data release.

The PCR ran on 60 Vbeta and 13 Jbeta primers. Data came from immunoSEQ multiplex PCR; TCRdb stores just in-frame clones and leaves some out. This repertoire shows under 250,000 clones, about 85% found once; its top ten account for 1% to 1.5%. Findings and caveats of the study: A few chains linked to CMV were shown in vitro to be specific for CMV antigens. Reported results showed that the classifier diagnosed cytomegalovirus status with high specificity and sensitivity.

CDR1 is SGHTA, CDR2 FQGNSA, per germline. J was trimmed by 3 bases and V by 0 bases; bases with no gene match: 6. The CDR3 spans 17 residues. Material: PBMCs. The sequence was obtained from a human donor in good health. The V and J genes are TRBV7-2 and TRBJ2-3; TRBD1 aligns across 10 bases. CDR3 loop: CASSLAYPGQGTDTQYF. The CDR3 DNA follows: TGTGCCAGCAGCTTAGCTTACCCGGGACAGGGGACAGATACGCAGTATTTT.